These 9 T cell receptor beta chains were sequenced from one sample in a study of control samples from healthy donors and cancer patients. Clones were read by immunoSEQ multiplex PCR, and TCRdb kept only the in-frame ones, dropping some. In the table there are 150,000 to 200,000 clones, around 92% of which are singletons. Sequenced input: blood. These receptors all stem from a woman in her forties in good health.

The genes are TRBV6-5 and TRBJ1-1, with D hard to call. Between the trimmed V and J ends, which lost 6 bases and 3 bases, there was a span of 17 bases. This CDR3 contains 15 residues. Germline loops: CDR1 MNHEY, CDR2 SVGAGI. CDR3 residues: CASSTLWGIYTEAFF. Here the CDR3 DNA reads TGTGCCAGCAGCACACTGTGGGGAATTTACACTGAAGCTTTCTTT.

This chain joins TRBV5-1 and TRBJ2-5; 12 bases agree with TRBD2. V lost 3 bases and J lost 4; bases outside the gene matches: 7. Germline V gene sequence: CDR1 SGHRS, CDR2 YFSETQ. This CDR3 spans 16 amino acids. The CDR3 region has the DNA TGCGCCAGCAGCTCCGCTAGCGGGGGGGCCGGAGAGACCCAGTACTTC. Its translation: CASSSASGGAGETQYF.

The chain combines TRBV19 with TRBJ1-2; D remains unclear. The germline CDR1 and CDR2 sequences are LNHDA and SQIVND (reference sequence). This CDR3 spans 12 amino acids. V lost 0 bases and J lost 4, with 3 bases in between. The CDR3 DNA reads TGTGCCAGTAGTATAGAGGGCTATGGCTACACCTTC. It translates to CASSIEGYGYTF.

The chain couples TRBV7-2 to TRBJ2-3; D ambiguous. Trimming took 1 base from V and 9 from J, leaving 14 bases between them. Germline loops: CDR1 SGHTA, CDR2 FQGNSA. CDR3 length equals 14 residues. DNA for the CDR3: TGTGCCAGCAGCTTAGGCAATCCTGGCGGAACGCAGTATTTT. This translates into CASSLGNPGGTQYF.

The chain combines TRBV18 with TRBJ1-2, with 9 bases that match TRBD1. Trimming removed 2 bases from V and 6 bases from J; junction bases left unmatched: 10. The CDR3 runs 16 residues. Germline lookup yields CDR1 KGHSH and CDR2 LQKENI. The CDR3: CASSPSRDRAGNGYTF. In DNA, the CDR3 is TGTGCCAGCTCACCATCGAGGGACAGGGCGGGGAATGGCTACACCTTC.

CDR3 residues: CASSIRGFPSYEQYF. The CDR3 region has the DNA TGTGCCAGTAGTATTCGGGGGTTTCCCTCCTACGAGCAGTACTTC. The chain joins TRBV19 to TRBJ2-7; possibly TRBD2 for D (6 bases). This CDR3 region has 15 residues. The V gene's germline CDR1 is LNHDA and CDR2 SQIVND (reference sequence). Deletions cut 3 bases from V and 0 bases from J, with 12 bases between.

The gene calls are TRBV4-1 and TRBJ2-5; TRBD2 aligns across 8 bases. V dropped 4 bases and J dropped 2; count of bases not matched to a gene: 6. The CDR3 extends over 15 amino acids. Germline CDR1 reads MGHRA; CDR2 reads YSYEKL. CDR3 sequence (DNA): TGCGCCAGCAGCCCCGGGGGGGGGTTTCAAGAGACCCAGTACTTC. This translates into CASSPGGGFQETQYF.

The rearrangement uses TRBV18 and TRBJ1-1; 9 nucleotides line up with TRBD1. With 6 bases clipped from V and 1 base from J, the junction kept 6 bases outside the gene matches. This CDR3 is built from 15 residues. CDR1 is KGHSH and CDR2 is LQKENI in the germline V gene. The CDR3 loop is CASSPGQGGNTEAFF. The CDR3 DNA reads as TGTGCCAGCTCCCCGGGACAGGGAGGGAACACTGAAGCTTTCTTT.

A word on this clone: The same CDR3 can be traced to other DNA sequences in this sample. This chain connects TRBV6-5 to TRBJ1-2; tentative D call: TRBD1 (5 bases). There are 14 residues in the CDR3. The V gene's germline CDR1 is MNHEY and CDR2 SVGAGI. V lost 0 bases, J lost 2 bases, and 7 bases lay in between. The chain's CDR3 is CASSYSRGNYGYTF. For the CDR3, the DNA is TGTGCCAGCAGTTACTCTCGGGGGAACTATGGCTACACCTTC.